This TCR beta chain was profiled in a study of T cell responses to AZD1222 COVID-19 vaccine. The overall study: Samples with a second dose at about 4 or about 12 weeks were pooled together.

Notes on the study in general: Scientists sampled the repertoires only once the peak T cell response had passed. Only a handful of AZD1222 recipients tested seropositive at baseline. The study reported that nearly half of spike-specific TCRs target unmutated variant regions.

Assay used: immunoSEQ multiplex PCR; TCRdb lists only in-frame clones, some missing. The sample carries 90,000 to 150,000 clones, approximately 84% recorded once. Comments on this clone: The antigen is undetermined.

The CDR3 spans 14 residues. V lost 3 bases and J 7 bases, leaving 15 bases between the germline ends. Looked up from germline, CDR1 is LGHDT and CDR2 is YNNKEL (reference sequence). The sequencing here drew on peripheral blood, taken on day 0 of AZD1222 vaccination. J is TRBJ1-2 and V is TRBV3-1 (or the pseudogene TRBV3-2); weak D call: TRBD1 (6 bases). This TCR derives from an adult in good health. The CDR3 sequence is CASSHLQGTTGYTF. The CDR3 bases are TGTGCCAGCAGCCACTTGCAGGGGACCACTGGCTACACCTTC.